Listed here are 32 T cell receptor beta chains from one sample, sequenced in a study of T-cell reconstitution after alpha-beta-depleted transplantation in children. Unique molecular identifiers were used to barcode this TCRbeta library. TCRdb independently ran MiXCR on the PCR reads; one entry per CDR3 protein. The sample holds fewer than 350,000 distinct CDR3 sequences, about 9.4% seen once. The sequenced sample was PBMCs, obtained before TCRalphabeta/CD19-depleted stem cell transplant. These receptors were taken from a boy under two years old with acute myeloid leukemia, due to receive a stem cell transplant.

The J gene is TRBJ2-2, the V gene TRBV4-1, with TRBD1 as a possible D gene (6 bases). CDR1 and CDR2 from the germline V gene are MGHRA and YSYEKL. This CDR3 is 18 amino acids long. V dropped 0 bases and J dropped 5 bases, with 19 bases sitting between them. The CDR3 nucleotides read TGCGCCAGCAGCCAAGAATTGATTGCGACAGGACGGACCGGGGAGCTGTTTTTT. It encodes CASSQELIATGRTGELFF.

The V and J genes are TRBV4-3 and TRBJ2-5, with TRBD1 identical over 9 bases. Trimming cost V 1 base and J 4 bases; bases outside gene matches: 4. Per germline, CDR1 LGHNA and CDR2 YSLEER. This CDR3 is 15 amino acids long. This CDR3 is CASSQGTGDRETQYF. In DNA form, the CDR3 reads TGCGCCAGCAGCCAAGGGACAGGGGACAGAGAGACCCAGTACTTC.

Ten or more counts support this clonotype. V is TRBV27 and J is TRBJ2-3; no clear D. The CDR3 extends over 20 amino acids. CDR1 is MNHEY, CDR2 SMNVEV, per germline (reference sequence). V lost 0 bases to trimming and J lost 5 bases, with 27 bases between them. CDR3 loop: CASSLSKYTSRPPPGDTQYF. In nucleotides, the CDR3 is TGTGCCAGCAGTTTATCGAAGTACACCTCCCGGCCGCCTCCAGGAGATACGCAGTATTTT.

This chain links TRBV6-1 with TRBJ1-4; 8 nucleotides line up with TRBD1. The CDR3 consists of 12 residues. Per germline, CDR1 MNHNS and CDR2 SASEGT. Unmatched junction bases numbered 1, after V lost 7 bases and J lost 6 bases. In DNA, the CDR3 is TGTGCCAGCACACAGGGGGATGAAAAACTGTTTTTT. It is translated as CASTQGDEKLFF.

The V and J genes are TRBV5-1 and TRBJ2-3, with D uncertain. The V gene's germline CDR1 is SGHRS and CDR2 YFSETQ. V gave up 6 bases and J gave up 0 bases, with 14 bases separating them. CDR3 length equals 15 residues. The CDR3 DNA sequence: TGCGCCAGCATCTTCCGGGCCCCGAGCACAGATACGCAGTATTTT. It codes for CASIFRAPSTDTQYF.

This clonotype was counted many times. This chain links TRBV29-1 with TRBJ2-5; a possible D gene is TRBD2 (6 bases). V was trimmed by 4 bases and J by 1 base, leaving 7 bases between them. The germline CDR1 and CDR2 sequences are SQVTM and ANQGSEA. The CDR3 has 12 residues. CDR3: CSVVRGQETQYF. Written as DNA, the CDR3 is TGCAGCGTTGTGCGGGGCCAAGAGACCCAGTACTTC. Combining the CDR3 with reference TRBV29-1 and TRBJ2-5 gives the whole variable domain SAVISQKPSRDICQRGTSLTIQCQVDSQVTMMFWYRQQPGQSLTLIATANQGSEATYESGFVIDKFPISRPNLTFSTLTVSNMSPEDSSIYLCSVVRGQETQYFGPGTRLLVL.

This clonotype was seen ten or more times. This chain connects TRBV12-3 or TRBV12-4 to TRBJ2-7; D remains unclear. The CDR3 length is 14 residues. V shed 6 bases and J shed 0 bases, with 12 bases lying between them. The CDR3 sequence is CASSPDWSSYEQYF. Written as DNA, the CDR3 is TGTGCCAGCAGCCCCGACTGGAGCTCCTACGAGCAGTACTTC.

This clonotype was observed at least ten times. V usage is TRBV4-2 and J usage is TRBJ2-3, with D tentatively TRBD1 or TRBD2 (6 bases each). Germline V lookup: CDR1 LGHNA, CDR2 YNFKEQ. Trimming removed 2 bases from V and 1 base from J, with 16 bases in between. The CDR3 is 17 residues long. The CDR3 sequence is CASSQPSPGAGTDTQYF. DNA for the CDR3: TGTGCCAGCAGCCAACCGAGTCCGGGGGCCGGCACAGATACGCAGTATTTT.

This clonotype was counted many times. The chain is built from TRBV7-3 and TRBJ1-1, with TRBD1 matching 7 bases. Looked up from germline, CDR1 is SGHTA and CDR2 is FQGTGA. The CDR3 extends over 13 amino acids. V lost 9 bases, J lost 3 bases, and 7 bases stayed unmatched. This CDR3 reads CASGRGLYTEAFF. DNA of the CDR3: TGTGCCAGTGGCAGGGGGTTGTACACTGAAGCTTTCTTT.

This clonotype was picked up many times. This chain uses TRBV12-3 or TRBV12-4 with TRBJ2-4, with D maybe TRBD2 (6 bases). With 0 bases removed from V and 6 bases from J, the gap between germline ends came to 12 bases. The CDR3 is made up of 15 amino acids. CDR3 coding DNA: TGTGCCAGCAGTTTAGCCGGGAGCGTGGGAAACATTCAGTACTTC. It specifies CASSLAGSVGNIQYF.

The V and J genes are TRBV20-1 and TRBJ2-4; no firm D call. V lost 0 bases and J 0 bases, leaving 9 bases between the germline ends. CDR3 length equals 15 residues. The V gene's germline CDR1 is DFQATT and CDR2 SNEGSKA (reference sequence). CDR3 loop: CSARDQILAKNIQYF. CDR3 nucleotide sequence: TGCAGTGCTAGAGATCAAATCCTAGCCAAAAACATTCAGTACTTC.

As concerns this clonotype: This may be a read error: a much more frequent sequence differs by one nucleotide. The chain is built from TRBV20-1 and TRBJ2-3, with TRBD2 matching 9 bases. The CDR3 has 16 residues. The germline CDR1 and CDR2 sequences are DFQATT and SNEGSKA (reference sequence). The CDR3 protein is CCARVSGGRAADTQYF. The CDR3 nucleotides are TGCTGTGCTAGAGTTAGCGGCGGGAGGGCCGCAGATACGCAGTATTTT.

This clonotype was observed at least ten times. CDR3 sequence (DNA): TGTGCCAGCAGCTTAATAGGGACGAGATATGGCTACACCTTC. This gives the protein CASSLIGTRYGYTF. The rearrangement joins TRBV7-3 to TRBJ1-2; tentatively, D is TRBD1 (5 bases). Between the trimmed V and J ends, which lost 1 base and 5 bases, there was a span of 11 bases. Looked up from germline, CDR1 is SGHTA and CDR2 is FQGTGA. This CDR3 region has 14 residues.

This clonotype was observed many times. V and J are TRBV7-9 and TRBJ2-7, with a tentative D call TRBD1 (5 bases). The CDR3 contains 14 residues. Germline CDR1 and CDR2: SEHNR and FQNEAQ (reference sequence). Trimming took off 1 base at V and 1 base at J, with 8 bases between the two ends. CDR3 sequence (DNA): TGTGCCAGCAGCTTAGTCCCAGGGTCCTACGAGCAGTACTTC. Translated: CASSLVPGSYEQYF.

This clonotype was counted a single time. The rearrangement links TRBV5-4 to TRBJ1-2; 10 nucleotides line up with TRBD1. Germline trimming cut 3 bases from V and 5 bases from J; bases unmatched to any gene: 10. This CDR3 comprises 16 residues. The germline gives CDR1 SGHNT, CDR2 YYREEE (reference sequence). This CDR3 is CASSWDRGGGIYGYTF. Written as DNA, the CDR3 is TGTGCCAGCAGCTGGGACAGGGGTGGAGGGATATATGGCTACACCTTC.

In its sample, this clonotype was seen a few times. CDR3 region: CSARDRTHSNQPQHF. DNA for the CDR3: TGCAGTGCTAGAGATAGGACCCATAGCAATCAGCCCCAGCATTTT. V is TRBV20-1 and J is TRBJ1-5; no clear D. The CDR3 has 15 residues. Germline CDR1 DFQATT, CDR2 SNEGSKA (reference sequence). V lost 0 bases, J lost 0 bases, and 9 bases lay in between.

This clonotype was seen a few times. The gene calls are TRBV7-8 and TRBJ2-7; a weak D match, TRBD1 (5 bases). This CDR3 spans 13 amino acids. V lost 3 bases to trimming and J lost 6 bases, with 12 bases between them. Germline lookup yields CDR1 SGHVS and CDR2 FQNEAQ. CDR3 residues: CASSLVDRGEQYF. In nucleotides, the CDR3 is TGTGCCAGCAGCTTGGTTGACAGAGGCGAGCAGTACTTC.

This clonotype occurred many times. V is TRBV25-1 and J is TRBJ2-1, with a tentative D call TRBD1 (6 bases). Trimming removed 3 bases at V and 7 bases at J, with 16 bases between. Germline loops: CDR1 MGHDK, CDR2 SYGVNS. The CDR3 spans 15 residues. CDR3 sequence reads: CASSDSTGPGNEQFF. In DNA form, the CDR3 reads TGTGCCAGCAGTGACTCGACAGGACCTGGGAATGAGCAGTTCTTC.

In this sample, this clonotype turned up many times. The chain links TRBV28 to TRBJ2-1; D possibly corresponds to TRBD1 (6 bases). CDR1 is MDHEN, CDR2 SYDVKM, per germline. This CDR3 is built from 16 residues. The germline V and J ends were trimmed by 3 bases and 4 bases, with 16 bases remaining between them. Here the CDR3 DNA reads TGTGCCAGCAGTTTTTTAGGGGGAGCTAATTACAATGAGCAGTTCTTC. It is translated as CASSFLGGANYNEQFF.

This clonotype was found a few times. The chain combines TRBV7-9 with TRBJ2-7; D ambiguous. Germline loops: CDR1 SEHNR, CDR2 FQNEAQ (reference sequence). This CDR3 contains 15 residues. Trimming cost V 5 bases and J 0 bases, with 14 bases left between them. CDR3 sequence reads: CASSQDTSLSYEQYF. For the CDR3, the DNA is TGTGCCAGCAGCCAAGACACCTCCCTCTCCTACGAGCAGTACTTC.

This clonotype showed up many times. The V and J genes are TRBV6-2 or TRBV6-3 and TRBJ1-5, with no clear D. Germline V gene data show CDR1 as MNHEY and CDR2 as SVGEGT. V was pared by 6 bases and J by 0 bases, with 9 bases between. CDR3 length equals 14 residues. The CDR3 DNA reads TGTGCCAGCAGCTCAAGGTATAGCAATCAGCCCCAGCATTTT. Its translation: CASSSRYSNQPQHF.

This rearrangement joins TRBV11-3 to TRBJ1-4, with D possibly being TRBD1 (5 bases). From germline, CDR1 is SGHNT and CDR2 YENEEA. V lost 4 bases to trimming and J lost 6 bases, with 12 bases between them. The length of the CDR3 is 14 residues. The CDR3 DNA reads TGTGCCAGCAGCTCCCCCGGGACGGATGAAAAACTGTTTTTT. Its protein product is CASSSPGTDEKLFF.

At least ten counts were recorded for this clonotype. The rearrangement uses TRBV9 and TRBJ2-1; possible D gene TRBD2, 6 bases. V gave up 0 bases and J gave up 2 bases, with 12 bases separating them. Germline V gene sequence: CDR1 SGDLS, CDR2 YYNGEE. The CDR3 totals 16 residues. The CDR3 nucleotides read TGTGCCAGCAGCGTAGGGGGGGACGCTCCCTACAATGAGCAGTTCTTC. Translation: CASSVGGDAPYNEQFF. Full variable domain (remainder filled in from reference TRBV9 and TRBJ2-1): DSGVTQTPKHLITATGQRVTLRCSPRSGDLSVYWYQQSLDQGLQFLIQYYNGEERAKGNILERFSAQQFPDLHSELNLSSLELGDSALYFCASSVGGDAPYNEQFFGPGTRLTVL.

This clonotype was counted at least ten times. This chain links TRBV28 with TRBJ2-2; 10 bases map to TRBD1. The CDR3 has 18 amino acids. Germline CDR1 reads MDHEN; CDR2 reads SYDVKM. The V segment lost 3 bases and the J segment 7 bases; nucleotides outside the gene matches: 14. In nucleotides, the CDR3 is TGTGCCAGCAGTTTTATCCGGGGGGACAGGGGATTGGGCGGGGAGCTGTTTTTT. It translates to CASSFIRGDRGLGGELFF.

The CDR3 DNA sequence: TGTGCCAGCAGCTTGACAGGGGTGGGCGAGCAGTACTTC. Translation: CASSLTGVGEQYF. The gene calls are TRBV5-4 and TRBJ2-7, with 7 bases that match TRBD1. The CDR3 has 13 amino acids. In germline, CDR1 is SGHNT, CDR2 YYREEE (reference sequence). With 1 base clipped from V and 6 bases from J, the junction kept 4 bases outside the gene matches. Looking up the rest from reference TRBV5-4 and TRBJ2-7 gives the full variable domain: ETGVTQSPTHLIKTRGQQVTLRCSSQSGHNTVSWYQQALGQGPQFIFQYYREEENGRGNFPPRFSGLQFPNYSSELNVNALELDDSALYLCASSLTGVGEQYFGPGTRLTVT.

This clonotype was observed at least ten times. The genes are TRBV7-9 and TRBJ1-1, with TRBD1 as a possible D gene (5 bases). V lost 5 bases and J 0 bases, leaving 13 bases between the germline ends. Looked up from germline, CDR1 is SEHNR and CDR2 is FQNEAQ (reference sequence). The CDR3 is 15 residues long. The CDR3 loop is CASSRKTAMNTEAFF. Written as DNA, the CDR3 is TGTGCCAGCAGCCGCAAGACAGCTATGAACACTGAAGCTTTCTTT.

This clonotype was observed many times. The chain employs TRBV6-1 and TRBJ1-4, with no clear D. The germline gives CDR1 MNHNS, CDR2 SASEGT. The CDR3 is 14 residues long. V lost 7 bases and J lost 4, with 13 bases in between. The CDR3 nucleotides are TGTGCCAGCACCTGGAGGGTGGGTAATGAAAAACTGTTTTTT. This encodes CASTWRVGNEKLFF.

In this sample, this clonotype turned up many times. The V gene is TRBV5-6, the J gene TRBJ2-3, with D tentatively TRBD2 (6 bases). CDR1 is SGHDT, CDR2 YYEEEE, per germline. The CDR3 is 15 amino acids. Between the trimmed V and J ends, which lost 0 bases and 4 bases, there was a span of 12 bases. CDR3 bases: TGTGCCAGCAGCTTGGTGCTAGCGACGGCAGATACGCAGTATTTT. It specifies CASSLVLATADTQYF.

The sample holds many counts of this clonotype. V and J are TRBV12-3 or TRBV12-4 and TRBJ1-5, with D tentatively TRBD1 (6 bases). The V end lost 5 bases, the J end lost 3 bases, and 14 bases lay between the germline ends. CDR3 size: 15 residues. CDR3 nucleotide sequence: TGTGCCAGCAGTCTACAGGGATATGTCAATCAGCCCCAGCATTTT. Translating it yields CASSLQGYVNQPQHF.

This clonotype was detected ten times or more. CDR3 bases: TGTGCCAGCAGCGTCAGCGGGGGGACGGCTAGCACAGATACGCAGTATTTT. It is translated as CASSVSGGTASTDTQYF. The J gene is TRBJ2-3, the V gene TRBV7-3, with 9 positions matching TRBD2. The CDR3 extends over 17 amino acids. CDR1 is SGHTA and CDR2 is FQGTGA in the germline V gene. The ends lost 5 bases at V and 0 bases at J; junction bases unmatched: 9.

This clonotype was observed at least ten times. The chain links TRBV10-3 to TRBJ1-5; 8 bases align to TRBD1. J lost 0 bases, V lost 4 bases, and 2 bases had no gene match. CDR3 length equals 15 residues. Per germline, CDR1 ENHRY and CDR2 SYGVKD. The CDR3 protein is CAISGTGYSNQPQHF. The DNA for the CDR3 is TGTGCCATCAGTGGGACAGGGTATAGCAATCAGCCCCAGCATTTT.

The rearrangement joins TRBV10-2 to TRBJ2-7; no reliable D call. This CDR3 contains 14 residues. The V gene's germline CDR1 is WSHSY and CDR2 SAAADI. Trimming removed 7 bases at V and 2 bases at J, with 15 bases between. The CDR3, as DNA: TGCGCCAGCACCGCTAGGATCAGCCCCTACGAGCAGTACTTC. Translating gives CASTARISPYEQYF.